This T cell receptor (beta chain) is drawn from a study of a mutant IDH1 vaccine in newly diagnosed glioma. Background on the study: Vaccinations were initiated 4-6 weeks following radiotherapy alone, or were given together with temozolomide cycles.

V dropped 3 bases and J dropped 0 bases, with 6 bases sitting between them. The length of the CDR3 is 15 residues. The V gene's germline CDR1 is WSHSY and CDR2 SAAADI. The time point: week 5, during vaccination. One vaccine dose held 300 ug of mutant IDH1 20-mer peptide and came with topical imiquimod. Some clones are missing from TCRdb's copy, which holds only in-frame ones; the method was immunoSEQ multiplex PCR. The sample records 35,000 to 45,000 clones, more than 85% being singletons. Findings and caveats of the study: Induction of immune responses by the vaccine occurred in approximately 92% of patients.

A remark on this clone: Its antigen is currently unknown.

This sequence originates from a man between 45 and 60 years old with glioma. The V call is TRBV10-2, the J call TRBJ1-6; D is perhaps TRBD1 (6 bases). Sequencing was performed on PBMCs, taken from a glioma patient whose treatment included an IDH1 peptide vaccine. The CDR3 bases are TGCGCCAGCAGTGAAGGGGGCTCCTATAATTCACCCCTCCACTTT. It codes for CASSEGGSYNSPLHF.